Listed here are 10 T cell receptor beta chains from one sample, sequenced in a study of radiation and T cells in renal cell carcinoma. The time point: baseline pretreatment blood. Described treatment: 15 Gy SBRT to primary tumor, nephrectomy 4 weeks later. Sequenced by immunoSEQ multiplex PCR; TCRdb stores in-frame clones only, minus some. This repertoire shows around 94,000 clones, about 86% found once; its top ten account for under 9.5%. The material sequenced was blood, taken from a patient whose treatment included radiotherapy and nephrectomy. These TCRs come from a man aged 50-60 years with renal cell carcinoma.

In this sample, this clone turned up once. The rearrangement links TRBV11-1 to TRBJ2-5; D remains ambiguous. Trimming took off 3 bases at V and 2 bases at J, with 13 bases between the two ends. Germline V gene data show CDR1 as SGHAT and CDR2 as FQDESV (reference sequence). This CDR3 is 15 amino acids long. The CDR3 DNA is TGTGCCAGCAGCTTCTCCAGGAACAGACAAGAGACCCAGTACTTC. This gives the protein CASSFSRNRQETQYF.

This chain links TRBV14 with TRBJ2-7; D is uncertain. The germline V gene has CDR1 SGHDN and CDR2 FVKESK. The CDR3 runs to 14 residues. The V end was cut by 0 bases, the J end by 2 bases, with 8 bases between. The CDR3 sequence is CASSQERITYEQYF. CDR3 coding DNA: TGTGCCAGCAGCCAAGAACGGATTACCTACGAGCAGTACTTC.

The gene calls are TRBV7-8 and TRBJ1-5, with 8 positions matching TRBD1. From germline, CDR1 is SGHVS and CDR2 FQNEAQ. The CDR3 is 15 amino acids. V shed 4 bases, J shed 6 bases, and the junction held 8 bases outside the gene matches. In DNA form, the CDR3 reads TGTGCCAGCAGCTCACAAGCTGGGACAGGTCAGCCCCAGCATTTT. Amino acid sequence: CASSSQAGTGQPQHF.

The V call is TRBV7-9, the J call TRBJ2-3, with D perhaps assigned TRBD1 or TRBD2 (6 bases each). This CDR3 has 16 residues. The V end lost 3 bases, the J end lost 4 bases, and 17 bases lay between the germline ends. The germline gives CDR1 SEHNR, CDR2 FQNEAQ (reference sequence). The DNA for the CDR3 is TGTGCCAGCAGCTTGTCGCTACAGGGAGGCGCAGATACGCAGTATTTT. Amino acid sequence: CASSLSLQGGADTQYF.

This clone was observed a few times. The rearrangement joins TRBV5-1 to TRBJ1-6, with D tentatively TRBD1 (6 bases). V was cut by 4 bases and J by 7 bases, with 12 bases left in between. CDR1 and CDR2 from the germline V gene are SGHRS and YFSETQ. The CDR3 consists of 14 residues. The CDR3 protein is CASSHGDTNSPLHF. The CDR3 bases are TGCGCCAGCAGCCACGGGGACACAAATTCACCCCTCCACTTT.

This clone was counted a few times. V and J are TRBV6-5 and TRBJ1-5; 8 nucleotides match TRBD1. The germline V gene encodes CDR1 MNHEY and CDR2 SVGAGI. Trimming removed 8 bases from V and 7 bases from J; junction bases left unmatched: 7. The CDR3 is 13 amino acids. Written as DNA, the CDR3 is TGTGCCAGCGCGACAGGGGTTGGGCAGCCCCAGCATTTT. Amino acid sequence: CASATGVGQPQHF.

The chain employs TRBV9 and TRBJ2-1; D may be TRBD2 (5 bases). The CDR3 spans 15 residues. V was clipped by 4 bases and J by 0 bases, with 11 bases between them. The germline V gene has CDR1 SGDLS and CDR2 YYNGEE. CDR3 in amino acids: CASSSTSRSYNEQFF. The CDR3 DNA follows: TGTGCCAGCAGCTCCACTAGTCGCTCCTACAATGAGCAGTTCTTC.

The rearrangement uses TRBV4-1 and TRBJ1-2; TRBD1 matches 10 bases. Losses at the gene ends were 0 bases for V and 5 bases for J; bases not matched to a gene: 6. Germline V gives CDR1 MGHRA, CDR2 YSYEKL. This CDR3 region has 16 residues. For the CDR3, the DNA is TGCGCCAGCAGCCAAGACAGGGACAGGGGTGGGTATGGCTACACCTTC. It specifies CASSQDRDRGGYGYTF.

This chain links TRBV7-9 with TRBJ1-4; tentative D call: TRBD1 (5 bases). Germline CDR1 reads SEHNR; CDR2 reads FQNEAQ (reference sequence). The CDR3 extends over 13 amino acids. V lost 3 bases and J 7 bases, leaving 9 bases between the germline ends. The CDR3 nucleotides are TGTGCCAGCAGCTTCGACAGTGCTGAAAAACTGTTTTTT. This gives the protein CASSFDSAEKLFF.

The genes are TRBV9 and TRBJ2-2; 7 positions match TRBD1. Germline CDR1 reads SGDLS; CDR2 reads YYNGEE. The CDR3 has 14 amino acids. V shed 2 bases, J shed 7 bases, and the junction held 5 bases outside the gene matches. CDR3 loop: CASSVTGIGGELFF. The CDR3 nucleotides are TGTGCCAGCAGCGTGACAGGGATCGGCGGGGAGCTGTTTTTT.